The 12 T cell receptor beta chains given below trace back to one sample, sequenced in a study of cytomegalovirus exposure and HLA in healthy donors. The primer mix had 60 Vbeta and 13 Jbeta primers. TCRdb's table, derived via immunoSEQ multiplex PCR, lists solely in-frame clones and lacks some. The table for this sample gives some 130,000 clones. Sequenced sample: PBMCs. The receptors stem from a middle-aged woman in good health and CMV-seropositive.

The chain is built from TRBV30 and TRBJ2-1; no clear D gene. The V gene lost 0 bases and the J gene lost 0 bases, with 9 bases spanning the gap. Germline V gene data show CDR1 as GTSNPN and CDR2 as SVGIG (reference sequence). CDR3 length: 15 amino acids. This chain's CDR3 is CAWSVPNPSYNEQFF. The CDR3 bases are TGTGCCTGGAGTGTACCTAATCCCTCCTACAATGAGCAGTTCTTC.

This chain joins TRBV6-1 and TRBJ2-7; 9 nucleotides match TRBD1. Losses at the gene ends were 5 bases for V and 2 bases for J; bases not matched to a gene: 7. The CDR3 extends over 15 amino acids. CDR1 and CDR2 from the germline V gene are MNHNS and SASEGT. The CDR3 loop is CASSISGTGTYEQYF. CDR3 nucleotide sequence: TGTGCCAGCAGTATTTCCGGGACAGGGACCTACGAGCAGTACTTC.

J is TRBJ2-1 and V is TRBV5-1; 7 positions match TRBD2. The CDR3 has 16 amino acids. From germline, CDR1 is SGHRS and CDR2 YFSETQ. V gave up 0 bases and J gave up 4 bases; unmatched junction bases: 7. DNA for the CDR3: TGCGCCAGCAGCTTGGAGGAGGTGGGGGGGTACAATGAGCAGTTCTTC. Translating it yields CASSLEEVGGYNEQFF. The full variable domain, its missing parts supplied by reference TRBV5-1 and TRBJ2-1, is KAGVTQTPRYLIKTRGQQVTLSCSPISGHRSVSWYQQTPGQGLQFLFEYFSETQRNKGNFPGRFSGRQFSNSRSEMNVSTLELGDSALYLCASSLEEVGGYNEQFFGPGTRLTVL.

This sequence joins TRBV7-2 and TRBJ2-4; 7 bases map to TRBD1. The V gene end was trimmed by 5 bases and the J gene end by 6 bases; junction bases not matched to a gene: 13. The CDR3 runs 16 residues. Germline V lookup: CDR1 SGHTA, CDR2 FQGNSA. The CDR3 region has the DNA TGTGCCAGCAGCCCCACGTCGGGACAGCCTTTAAACATTCAGTACTTC. Translating it yields CASSPTSGQPLNIQYF.

The chain links TRBV19 to TRBJ1-1, with D possibly being TRBD1 (6 bases). Germline CDR1 and CDR2: LNHDA and SQIVND (reference sequence). This CDR3 is 16 amino acids long. V lost 5 bases and J lost 1, with 17 bases in between. This chain's CDR3 is CASSAVTGYRNTEAFF. The CDR3 DNA follows: TGTGCCAGTAGTGCAGTTACAGGGTACAGGAACACTGAAGCTTTCTTT.

The V and J genes are TRBV5-1 and TRBJ2-1; a weak D match, TRBD2 (6 bases). In germline, CDR1 is SGHRS, CDR2 YFSETQ. The CDR3 spans 14 residues. V was cut by 9 bases and J by 7 bases, with 20 bases left in between. In nucleotides, the CDR3 is TGCGCCACCCGCGGAGGGCCGATTCGGAATGAGCAGTTCTTC. Translating gives CATRGGPIRNEQFF.

This chain joins TRBV5-6 and TRBJ2-2; 9 bases are shared with TRBD1. The CDR3 spans 15 residues. CDR1 is SGHDT, CDR2 YYEEEE, per germline. With V trimmed by 4 bases and J by 6 bases, 7 bases remained unmatched. CDR3 sequence reads: CASSPGTGFAGELFF. CDR3 sequence (DNA): TGTGCCAGCAGCCCCGGGACAGGGTTTGCCGGGGAGCTGTTTTTT.

The chain links TRBV27 to TRBJ2-3; possibly TRBD2 for D (6 bases). The CDR3 runs 17 residues. V was clipped by 6 bases and J by 5 bases, with 24 bases between them. The germline gives CDR1 MNHEY, CDR2 SMNVEV (reference sequence). The CDR3 loop reads CASSLTPGARLLDTQYF. The CDR3 nucleotides read TGTGCCAGCAGCTTGACACCGGGAGCTAGACTTTTAGATACGCAGTATTTT.

This rearrangement joins TRBV15 to TRBJ1-4; 9 nucleotides match TRBD1. The V gene end was trimmed by 0 bases and the J gene end by 8 bases; junction bases not matched to a gene: 13. Germline CDR1 LNHNV, CDR2 YYDKDF (reference sequence). CDR3 size: 18 residues. CDR3 sequence (DNA): TGTGCCACCAGCAGAGATAGGGACAGGGTCGGACTAGGCGAAAAACTGTTTTTT. It encodes CATSRDRDRVGLGEKLFF.

CDR3 in amino acids: CASSFTGTYQETQYF. In DNA form, the CDR3 reads TGCGCCAGCAGCTTCACCGGGACATATCAAGAGACCCAGTACTTC. The chain uses TRBV5-1 and TRBJ2-5; the D gene is possibly TRBD1 (6 bases). Germline-derived CDR1 and CDR2 are SGHRS and YFSETQ. This CDR3 is 15 amino acids long. Between the trimmed V and J ends, which lost 2 bases and 2 bases, there was a span of 13 bases.

J is TRBJ1-2 and V is TRBV29-1; 8 positions agree with TRBD1. This CDR3 has 12 residues. The germline CDR1 and CDR2 sequences are SQVTM and ANQGSEA. V was clipped by 7 bases and J by 3 bases; unmatched bases: 4. CDR3 sequence: CSAQGADYGYTF. The CDR3 DNA reads as TGCAGCGCCCAGGGGGCTGACTATGGCTACACCTTC.

The chain joins TRBV28 to TRBJ2-2; TRBD2 matches 7 bases. The junction had 15 bases not matched to a gene; V was cut back by 7 bases and J by 7 bases. Germline lookup yields CDR1 MDHEN and CDR2 SYDVKM. The CDR3 has 16 residues. This CDR3 reads CASTRDYPSVGGELFF. The DNA for the CDR3 is TGTGCCAGCACCCGGGACTACCCCTCAGTGGGCGGGGAGCTGTTTTTT.